This T cell receptor beta chain stems from a study of response to subunit inactivated influenza vaccine. Study findings and constraints: A suggestion made by the authors is that each seasonal influenza vaccination recruits few new T cells.

Trimming pared 4 bases from V and 2 bases from J, leaving 13 bases between. The CDR3 loop spans 14 amino acids. Germline V gene lookup returns CDR1 SQVTM and CDR2 ANQGSEA. TCRdb reanalysed the RT-PCR reads using MiXCR and keeps one entry per CDR3 protein. The sample records about 160,000 distinct CDR3 sequences, roughly 11% being singletons. This clonotype was counted between two and nine times. Its specificity is unknown. The source of this sequence is a man in his fifties who received an inactivated influenza vaccine. The gene calls are TRBV29-1 and TRBJ2-3, with no clear D. The sample consisted of non-naive T cells sorted from PBMCs, taken 40 to 50 days after vaccination. In nucleotides, the CDR3 is TGCAGCGTTGCCCATTACCGAGACACAGATACGCAGTATTTT. Residues: CSVAHYRDTDTQYF.